The clone carrying this TCR beta chain was recorded a few times. The sample comes from a study of blood T cell repertoires in COVID-19. TCRdb's copy holds only in-frame clones and misses some; the assay was immunoSEQ multiplex PCR. This table holds about 240,000 clones, approximately 86% found once. The V gene lost 2 bases and the J gene lost 1 base, with 9 bases spanning the gap. The CDR3 has 15 residues. Per germline, CDR1 SGHTA and CDR2 FQGNSA. Material: PBMCs or T cells enriched from blood (not recorded which). The origin of this receptor is a woman aged 25 to 45 with acute COVID-19. The V gene is TRBV7-2, the J gene TRBJ1-5, with TRBD1 as a possible D gene (6 bases). The DNA for the CDR3 is TGTGCCAGCAGCTTACAGGGGTCGAGCAATCAGCCCCAGCATTTT. Encoded protein: CASSLQGSSNQPQHF.